Listed below are T cell receptor beta chains from one sample, sequenced in a study of cytomegalovirus exposure and HLA in healthy donors. Profiled with immunoSEQ multiplex PCR; TCRdb holds only in-frame clones, not every one. The data show roughly 200,000 clones, 79% seen once. The sequenced sample was PBMCs. Receptors were obtained from a woman aged 40-49 years in good health and CMV-seronegative. The CDR3 runs from the conserved cysteine through the conserved F or W. Fields, in order: J gene, clone size, V gene, D gene, CDR3 DNA, CDR3 protein. The D gene is left open where the match is weak. Not all rows give a size; the values are once, few, many and, for expanded clones, a class.

J: TRBJ1-5
size: NA
V: TRBV27
D: NA
DNA: TGTGCCAGCAGTTCAGCGGTATATCAGCCCCAGCATTTT
CDR3: CASSSAVYQPQHF

J: TRBJ2-5
size: NA
V: TRBV30
D: NA
DNA: TGTGCCTGGAATCGCGTAGAGGAGACCCAGTACTTC
CDR3: CAWNRVEETQYF

J: TRBJ2-7
size: NA
V: TRBV4-1
D: TRBD2
DNA: TGCGCCAGCAGCTATCTGGGGCTAGCGGGACGACTGGGGGAGCAGTACTTC
CDR3: CASSYLGLAGRLGEQYF

J: TRBJ2-2
size: NA
V: TRBV19
D: TRBD1
DNA: TGTGCCAGCAATGGACAGGGGAAGGCCGGGGAGCTGTTTTTT
CDR3: CASNGQGKAGELFF

J: TRBJ2-2
size: NA
V: TRBV6-1
D: NA
DNA: TGTGCCAGCAGTCCACAGAACACCGGGGAGCTGTTTTTT
CDR3: CASSPQNTGELFF

J: TRBJ1-2
size: NA
V: TRBV7-9
D: NA
DNA: TGTGCCAGCAGCTTGGGGGCCGGCGGGGGGTCCAACTATGGCTACACCTTC
CDR3: CASSLGAGGGSNYGYTF

J: TRBJ2-3
size: NA
V: TRBV20-1
D: NA
DNA: TGCAGTGCGTCCACGGTAGATACGCAGTATTTT
CDR3: CSASTVDTQYF

J: TRBJ1-1
size: few
V: TRBV18
D: TRBD1
DNA: TGTGCCAGCTCACCGGTAGACAGGGGGCTGTACACTGAAGCTTTCTTT
CDR3: CASSPVDRGLYTEAFF

J: TRBJ1-2
size: once
V: TRBV30
D: NA
DNA: TGTGCCTGCAGGATCGGGGAATATGGCTACACCTTC
CDR3: CACRIGEYGYTF

J: TRBJ2-1
size: NA
V: TRBV2
D: TRBD2
DNA: TGTGCCAGCAGGGAGGGACTAGTGAGGGACAATGAGCAGTTCTTC
CDR3: CASREGLVRDNEQFF

J: TRBJ2-2
size: NA
V: TRBV5-3
D: TRBD2
DNA: TGTGCCAGAAGCCCAACCCTGGGCGGGAGGGCCGGGGACGGGGAGCTGTTTTTT
CDR3: CARSPTLGGRAGDGELFF

J: TRBJ2-1
size: once
V: TRBV30
D: TRBD1
DNA: TGTGCCGGTACAGGGGACAGTGAGCAGTTCTTC
CDR3: CAGTGDSEQFF

J: TRBJ2-3
size: NA
V: TRBV27
D: NA
DNA: TGTGCCAGCAGTCACACAGATACGCAGTATTTT
CDR3: CASSHTDTQYF

J: TRBJ2-1
size: once
V: TRBV10-3
D: TRBD1
DNA: TGTGCCGTTGAACAGGGGAGAAACAATGAGCAGTTCTTC
CDR3: CAVEQGRNNEQFF